The T cell receptor beta chain described here comes from a study of naive and memory T cell subsets. CDR3 length equals 13 residues. The V gene's germline CDR1 is SEHNR and CDR2 FQNEAQ (reference sequence). Trimming took off 4 bases at V and 7 bases at J, with 10 bases between the two ends. Two oligonucleotides, mixed equimolar, formed the beta constant-region primer covering TRBC1 and TRBC2. Nested alpha and beta constant-region primers with the SP2 primer drove four PCR rounds on ligated cDNA. TCRdb re-analysed the UMI-ligation and nested PCR reads in MiXCR, keeping a single row per CDR3 protein. The sample lists just over 80,000 distinct CDR3 sequences, over 8.5% occurring once. In this sample, this clonotype turned up a few times.

The sequence was obtained from a human donor in good health. The V gene is TRBV7-9, the J gene TRBJ1-4; D remains unclear. Specimen: naive CD8+ T cells from blood. DNA for the CDR3: TGTGCCAGCAGCTCCACGTCGGGTGAAAAACTGTTTTTT. It yields the protein CASSSTSGEKLFF.